This TCR beta chain stems from a study of blood T cell repertoires in COVID-19. CDR1 is SGHAT and CDR2 is FQNNGV in the germline V gene. Trimming took off 3 bases at V and 5 bases at J, with 8 bases between the two ends. This CDR3 region has 13 residues. TCRdb keeps only in-frame clones here, not all; method: immunoSEQ multiplex PCR. The sample yields tens of thousands of clones, 88% seen once. Living in under 30 US areas, the participants were between 18 and 89 years of age. The sequencing sample was made of PBMCs or T cells enriched from blood (not recorded which). This TCR derives from a woman aged 35 to 49 who had recovered from COVID-19. The chain uses TRBV11-2 and TRBJ2-1, with D perhaps TRBD1 (6 bases). The CDR3 sequence is CASSFGTNNEQFF. In DNA, the CDR3 is TGTGCCAGCAGCTTCGGGACAAACAATGAGCAGTTCTTC.